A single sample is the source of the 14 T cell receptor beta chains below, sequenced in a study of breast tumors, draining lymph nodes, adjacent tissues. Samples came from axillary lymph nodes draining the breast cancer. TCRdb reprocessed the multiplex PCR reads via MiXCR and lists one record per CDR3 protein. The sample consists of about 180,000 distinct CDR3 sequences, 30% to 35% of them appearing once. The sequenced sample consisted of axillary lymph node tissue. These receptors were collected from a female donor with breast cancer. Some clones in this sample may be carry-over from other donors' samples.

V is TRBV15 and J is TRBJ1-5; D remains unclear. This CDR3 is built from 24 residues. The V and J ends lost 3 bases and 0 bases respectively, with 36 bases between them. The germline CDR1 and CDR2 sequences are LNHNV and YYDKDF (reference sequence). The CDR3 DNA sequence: TGTGCCACCAGCAGCTCCTCTGGGGTTTGCCACACTCATGATGCACTGTGTAGCAATCAGCCCCAGCATTTT. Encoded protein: CATSSSSGVCHTHDALCSNQPQHF.

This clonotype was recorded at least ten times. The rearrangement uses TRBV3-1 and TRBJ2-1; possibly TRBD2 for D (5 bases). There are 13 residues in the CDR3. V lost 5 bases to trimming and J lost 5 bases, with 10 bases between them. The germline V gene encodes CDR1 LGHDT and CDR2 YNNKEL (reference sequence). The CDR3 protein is CASSRTRNNEQFF. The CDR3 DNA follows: TGTGCCAGCAGCAGGACTCGGAACAATGAGCAGTTCTTC.

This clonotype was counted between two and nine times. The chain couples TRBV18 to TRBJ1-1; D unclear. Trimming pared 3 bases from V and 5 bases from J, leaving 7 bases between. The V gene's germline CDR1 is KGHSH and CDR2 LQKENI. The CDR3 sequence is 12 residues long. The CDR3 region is CASSPAGTEAFF. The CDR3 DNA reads TGTGCCAGCTCACCCGCTGGGACTGAAGCTTTCTTT.

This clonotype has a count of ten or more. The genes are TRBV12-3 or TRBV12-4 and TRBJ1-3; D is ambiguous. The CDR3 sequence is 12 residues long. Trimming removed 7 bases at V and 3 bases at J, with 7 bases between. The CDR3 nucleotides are TGTGCCAGCAAACTCTATGGAAACACCATATATTTT. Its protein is CASKLYGNTIYF.

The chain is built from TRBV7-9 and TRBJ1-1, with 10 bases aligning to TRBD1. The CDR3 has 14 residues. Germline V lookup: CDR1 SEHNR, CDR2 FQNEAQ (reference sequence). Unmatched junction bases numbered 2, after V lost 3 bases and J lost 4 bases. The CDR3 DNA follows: TGTGCCAGCAGCTTCGGACAGGGGGTCACTGAAGCTTTCTTT. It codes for CASSFGQGVTEAFF.

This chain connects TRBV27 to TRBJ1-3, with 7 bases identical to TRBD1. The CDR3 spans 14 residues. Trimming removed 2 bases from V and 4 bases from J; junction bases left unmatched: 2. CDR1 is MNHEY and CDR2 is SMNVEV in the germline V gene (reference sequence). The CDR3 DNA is TGTGCCAGCAGTTTAACAGGGGAAGGAAACACCATATATTTT. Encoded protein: CASSLTGEGNTIYF.

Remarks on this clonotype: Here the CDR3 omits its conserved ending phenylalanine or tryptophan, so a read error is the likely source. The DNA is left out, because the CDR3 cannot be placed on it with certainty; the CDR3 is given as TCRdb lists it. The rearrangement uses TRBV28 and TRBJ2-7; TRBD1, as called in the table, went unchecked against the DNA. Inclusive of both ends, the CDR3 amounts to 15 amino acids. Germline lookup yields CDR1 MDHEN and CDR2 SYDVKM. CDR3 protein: CATSDSLQGYPTSST.

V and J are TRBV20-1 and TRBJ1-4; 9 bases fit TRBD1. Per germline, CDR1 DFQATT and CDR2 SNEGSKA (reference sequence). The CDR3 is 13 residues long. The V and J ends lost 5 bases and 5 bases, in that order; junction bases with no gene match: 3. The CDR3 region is CSAETGGNEKLFF. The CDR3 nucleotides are TGCAGTGCTGAGACAGGGGGAAATGAAAAACTGTTTTTT.

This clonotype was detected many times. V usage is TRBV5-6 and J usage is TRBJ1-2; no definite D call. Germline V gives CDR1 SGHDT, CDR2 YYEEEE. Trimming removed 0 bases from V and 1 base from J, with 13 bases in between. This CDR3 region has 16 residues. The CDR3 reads CASSLALRELNYGYTF. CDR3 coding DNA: TGTGCCAGCAGCTTGGCGCTTCGGGAACTTAACTATGGCTACACCTTC.

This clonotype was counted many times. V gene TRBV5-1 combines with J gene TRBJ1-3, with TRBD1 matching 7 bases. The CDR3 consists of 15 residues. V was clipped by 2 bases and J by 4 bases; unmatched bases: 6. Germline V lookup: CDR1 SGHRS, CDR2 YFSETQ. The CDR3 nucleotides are TGCGCCAGCAGCTTAAACACAGGGGTCGGAAACACCATATATTTT. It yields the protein CASSLNTGVGNTIYF.

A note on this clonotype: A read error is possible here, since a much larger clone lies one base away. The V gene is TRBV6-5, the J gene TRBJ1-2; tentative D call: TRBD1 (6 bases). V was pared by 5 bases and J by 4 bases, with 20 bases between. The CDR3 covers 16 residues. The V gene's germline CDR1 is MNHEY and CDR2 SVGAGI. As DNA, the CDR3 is TGTGCCAGCAGTCGAGTAACAGGGAGCGGAATCTATGGCTACACCTTC. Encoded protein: CASSRVTGSGIYGYTF.

In nucleotides, the CDR3 is TGTGCCACCAGTGCACAGGGACTAGCGGGAGCTAATAAGCAGTTCTTC. This gives the protein CATSAQGLAGANKQFF. The chain combines TRBV24-1 with TRBJ2-1; 14 positions agree with TRBD2. Germline V gene lookup returns CDR1 KGHDR and CDR2 SFDVKD. The CDR3 extends over 16 amino acids. V trimming: 5 bases; J trimming: 11 bases; junction bases outside the gene matches: 10.

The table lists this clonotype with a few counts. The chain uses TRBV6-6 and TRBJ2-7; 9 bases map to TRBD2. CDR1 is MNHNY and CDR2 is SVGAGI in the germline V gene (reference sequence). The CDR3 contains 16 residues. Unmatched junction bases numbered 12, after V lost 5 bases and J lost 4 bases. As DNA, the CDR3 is TGTGCCAGCAGTCACGGAGAATTAGCGGGAGTGTACGAGCAGTACTTC. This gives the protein CASSHGELAGVYEQYF.

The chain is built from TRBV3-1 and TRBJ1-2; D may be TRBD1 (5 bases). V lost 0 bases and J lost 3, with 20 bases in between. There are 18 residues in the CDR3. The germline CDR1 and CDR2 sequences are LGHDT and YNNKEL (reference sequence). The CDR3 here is CASSQDLVAAGGDYGYTF. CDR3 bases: TGTGCCAGCAGCCAAGATTTAGTGGCAGCCGGGGGAGACTATGGCTACACCTTC.